Listed below are T cell receptor beta chains from one sample, sequenced in a study of control samples from healthy donors and cancer patients. Here immunoSEQ multiplex PCR was the method, and the copy in TCRdb shows in-frame clones only, minus some. Here the sample spans around 71,000 clones, around 87% being singletons. The specimen was PBMCs. Receptors originate from a woman between 45 and 60 years old with head and neck cancer. Each CDR3 is given with its conserved first and last residue. Fields, in order: J gene, V gene, D gene, clone size, CDR3 protein. D genes are given only for firm matches. Expanded clones are given a class, and other clones once, few, many or no size at all.

j_call: TRBJ1-2
v_call: TRBV5-4
d_call: NA
clone_size: NA
cdr3_aa: CASSLRGSYGYTF

j_call: TRBJ1-5
v_call: TRBV30
d_call: NA
clone_size: NA
cdr3_aa: CAWSVAALNQPQHF

j_call: TRBJ1-1
v_call: TRBV5-6
d_call: NA
clone_size: NA
cdr3_aa: CASSYRTEAFF

j_call: TRBJ1-1
v_call: TRBV19
d_call: NA
clone_size: NA
cdr3_aa: CASKNGFEAFF

j_call: TRBJ2-7
v_call: TRBV25-1
d_call: NA
clone_size: NA
cdr3_aa: CASSATGSYEQYF

j_call: TRBJ2-3
v_call: TRBV30
d_call: NA
clone_size: NA
cdr3_aa: CAWSVRGRDTQYF

j_call: TRBJ1-1
v_call: TRBV12-3/TRBV12-4
d_call: NA
clone_size: NA
cdr3_aa: CASSWTANTEAFF

j_call: TRBJ1-2
v_call: TRBV19
d_call: NA
clone_size: NA
cdr3_aa: CASSTRLTGDLNYGYTF

j_call: TRBJ2-7
v_call: TRBV13
d_call: NA
clone_size: NA
cdr3_aa: CASSFRRSYEQYF

j_call: TRBJ1-2
v_call: TRBV30
d_call: NA
clone_size: NA
cdr3_aa: CAFPGDEGYTF

j_call: TRBJ1-1
v_call: TRBV7-9
d_call: NA
clone_size: NA
cdr3_aa: CASSKPGTANTEAFF

j_call: TRBJ1-6
v_call: TRBV30
d_call: TRBD1
clone_size: NA
cdr3_aa: CAWTGQGNGSPLHF

j_call: TRBJ1-2
v_call: TRBV6-5
d_call: NA
clone_size: NA
cdr3_aa: CASRFTRDGSYGYTF

j_call: TRBJ1-5
v_call: TRBV28
d_call: TRBD1
clone_size: NA
cdr3_aa: CASNLRQGRDQPQHF

j_call: TRBJ1-4
v_call: TRBV3-1/TRBV3-2
d_call: TRBD1
clone_size: NA
cdr3_aa: CASSQTSGQGALKLFF

j_call: TRBJ2-1
v_call: TRBV9
d_call: TRBD2
clone_size: NA
cdr3_aa: CASSVALAGGDNEQFF

j_call: TRBJ2-3
v_call: TRBV27
d_call: NA
clone_size: once
cdr3_aa: CASSPRGTTDTQYF

j_call: TRBJ2-6
v_call: TRBV6-5
d_call: NA
clone_size: few
cdr3_aa: CASMSLRSGANVLTF

j_call: TRBJ2-5
v_call: TRBV5-6
d_call: TRBD2
clone_size: NA
cdr3_aa: CASSFSGGTISAQYF

j_call: TRBJ2-1
v_call: TRBV16
d_call: NA
clone_size: NA
cdr3_aa: CASSQSTSSSYNEQFF

j_call: TRBJ2-1
v_call: TRBV7-9
d_call: TRBD2
clone_size: once
cdr3_aa: CASSPAGTMRQFF

j_call: TRBJ2-1
v_call: TRBV19
d_call: TRBD1
clone_size: NA
cdr3_aa: CASTRTGFGNEQFF

j_call: TRBJ1-1
v_call: TRBV29-1
d_call: NA
clone_size: NA
cdr3_aa: CSVVWGANTEAFF

j_call: TRBJ2-7
v_call: TRBV18
d_call: TRBD1
clone_size: NA
cdr3_aa: CASSPPGQGSSEQYF

j_call: TRBJ1-6
v_call: TRBV6-2/TRBV6-3
d_call: NA
clone_size: NA
cdr3_aa: CASSSRPIQNSPLHF

j_call: TRBJ1-4
v_call: TRBV3-1/TRBV3-2
d_call: NA
clone_size: NA
cdr3_aa: CASSPPTGNEKLFF

j_call: TRBJ2-7
v_call: TRBV12-3/TRBV12-4
d_call: NA
clone_size: NA
cdr3_aa: CASSPTSYEQYF

j_call: TRBJ1-6
v_call: TRBV30
d_call: NA
clone_size: NA
cdr3_aa: CACPGGAYNSPLHF

j_call: TRBJ2-3
v_call: TRBV11-1
d_call: TRBD2
clone_size: NA
cdr3_aa: CASSKQRGGPTDTQYF

j_call: TRBJ2-1
v_call: TRBV6-2/TRBV6-3
d_call: NA
clone_size: NA
cdr3_aa: CASSYPLSYEQFF

j_call: TRBJ2-7
v_call: TRBV6-9
d_call: TRBD2
clone_size: few
cdr3_aa: CAIGTSPAYEQYF

j_call: TRBJ1-1
v_call: TRBV5-1
d_call: TRBD1
clone_size: NA
cdr3_aa: CASSNPTGSNTEAFF

j_call: TRBJ1-5
v_call: TRBV2
d_call: TRBD1
clone_size: NA
cdr3_aa: CASSPRTGGGNQPQHF

j_call: TRBJ2-2
v_call: TRBV9
d_call: TRBD1
clone_size: NA
cdr3_aa: CASSETGGAPGELFF

j_call: TRBJ1-1
v_call: TRBV6-4
d_call: NA
clone_size: few
cdr3_aa: CASRSWTANTEAFF

j_call: TRBJ2-3
v_call: TRBV29-1
d_call: NA
clone_size: NA
cdr3_aa: CSVEGQRVSDTQYF

j_call: TRBJ1-1
v_call: TRBV18
d_call: NA
clone_size: NA
cdr3_aa: CASSPFDPWRTEAFF

j_call: TRBJ2-4
v_call: TRBV7-9
d_call: NA
clone_size: NA
cdr3_aa: CASSLVTGPRNIQYF

j_call: TRBJ2-5
v_call: TRBV29-1
d_call: NA
clone_size: NA
cdr3_aa: CSGVGYQETQYF

j_call: TRBJ1-2
v_call: TRBV9
d_call: NA
clone_size: NA
cdr3_aa: CASSDQAGVPQVGYTF

j_call: TRBJ1-2
v_call: TRBV29-1
d_call: TRBD1
clone_size: once
cdr3_aa: CSVEVAGRGSYGYTF

j_call: TRBJ2-3
v_call: TRBV7-9
d_call: NA
clone_size: NA
cdr3_aa: CASSLLRGEEDTQYF

j_call: TRBJ2-1
v_call: TRBV2
d_call: TRBD2
clone_size: NA
cdr3_aa: CASNSGASYNEQFF

j_call: TRBJ1-1
v_call: TRBV9
d_call: NA
clone_size: NA
cdr3_aa: CASSVVAANTEAFF

j_call: TRBJ1-1
v_call: TRBV7-6
d_call: NA
clone_size: NA
cdr3_aa: CASSLAKGTEAFF

j_call: TRBJ2-4
v_call: TRBV10-1
d_call: NA
clone_size: NA
cdr3_aa: CASSGPQNIQYF

j_call: TRBJ2-5
v_call: TRBV5-8
d_call: TRBD1
clone_size: NA
cdr3_aa: CASSPRQGRETQYF

j_call: TRBJ1-2
v_call: TRBV7-2
d_call: NA
clone_size: NA
cdr3_aa: CASEVSGVNYGYTF

j_call: TRBJ1-2
v_call: TRBV4-2
d_call: NA
clone_size: NA
cdr3_aa: CASSQHTQSAYGYTF

j_call: TRBJ2-2
v_call: TRBV18
d_call: NA
clone_size: once
cdr3_aa: CASSPPGGNTGELFF